The next 19 T cell receptor beta chains were all read from a single sample in a study of CD8+ T cells in alopecia areata. As the sequencing template, cDNA was produced by extracting RNA and reverse transcribing it. Clones were sequenced by immunoSEQ multiplex PCR, and TCRdb holds only the in-frame ones, with some missing. The data show over 80,000 clones, with roughly 40% seen just once and 18% held by the top ten. Treatment here: oral pan-JAK inhibitor, 5-10 mg twice daily. The starting material was CD8+ T cells sorted from blood, obtained at week 24, from a patient treated with tofacitinib. Receptors were obtained from a human donor with alopecia areata.

Comment on this clone: Other DNA sequences in this specimen translate into the identical CDR3. The rearrangement uses TRBV9 and TRBJ2-7, with D hard to call. Germline values: CDR1 SGDLS, CDR2 YYNGEE. The CDR3 extends over 14 amino acids. V lost 0 bases to trimming and J lost 2 bases, with 9 bases between them. DNA of the CDR3: TGTGCCAGCAGCGTAGGTGCAGGAGCCTACGAGCAGTACTTC. Amino acids: CASSVGAGAYEQYF.

The CDR3 spells CSVEAGTGVFHGYTF. Written as DNA, the CDR3 is TGCAGCGTTGAAGCCGGGACAGGGGTGTTCCATGGCTACACCTTC. The V gene is TRBV29-1, the J gene TRBJ1-2; 10 positions match TRBD1. Germline CDR1 SQVTM, CDR2 ANQGSEA. The V gene end was trimmed by 1 base and the J gene end by 6 bases; junction bases not matched to a gene: 8. The CDR3 runs to 15 residues. The full variable domain, in which reference TRBV29-1 and TRBJ1-2 provide the parts outside the CDR3, is SAVISQKPSRDICQRGTSLTIQCQVDSQVTMMFWYRQQPGQSLTLIATANQGSEATYESGFVIDKFPISRPNLTFSTLTVSNMSPEDSSIYLCSVEAGTGVFHGYTFGSGTRLTVV.

This clone turned up a few times. The V and J genes are TRBV7-8 and TRBJ1-5; D may be TRBD1 (5 bases). The CDR3 length is 14 residues. V shed 0 bases and J shed 7 bases, with 10 bases lying between them. The germline gives CDR1 SGHVS, CDR2 FQNEAQ. CDR3 in amino acids: CASSLAGVWQPQHF. The CDR3 DNA follows: TGTGCCAGCAGCTTAGCGGGGGTATGGCAGCCCCAGCATTTT.

The chain has TRBV7-9 and TRBJ2-1; D possibly corresponds to TRBD1 (6 bases). V was clipped by 4 bases and J by 8 bases, with 15 bases between them. The CDR3 consists of 14 residues. Germline CDR1 and CDR2: SEHNR and FQNEAQ (reference sequence). The CDR3: CASSSYSQGDEQFF. CDR3 DNA sequence: TGTGCCAGCAGCTCCTATTCACAGGGCGATGAGCAGTTCTTC. The full variable domain, in which reference TRBV7-9 and TRBJ2-1 provide the parts outside the CDR3, is DTGVSQNPRHKITKRGQNVTFRCDPISEHNRLYWYRQTLGQGPEFLTYFQNEAQLEKSRLLSDRFSAERPKGSFSTLEIQRTEQGDSAMYLCASSSYSQGDEQFFGPGTRLTVL.

Points on this clone: The limits of the CDR3 on the DNA are not certain, so only TCRdb's listed CDR3 is given. The rearrangement links TRBV21-1 to TRBJ1-6; the table's TRBD1 call for D was not verified on the DNA. TRBV21-1 has pseudogene status. From its first to its last residue, the CDR3 has 17 amino acids. CDR3 residues: CASSKDVGTGSASPLHF.

The genes are TRBV11-2 and TRBJ2-7; 9 positions agree with TRBD1. Germline V gene data show CDR1 as SGHAT and CDR2 as FQNNGV. The V segment lost 5 bases and the J segment 6 bases; nucleotides outside the gene matches: 5. CDR3 length: 13 amino acids. This CDR3 is CASSPGQGSEQYF. In DNA, the CDR3 is TGTGCCAGCAGCCCCGGACAGGGGAGCGAGCAGTACTTC.

V usage is TRBV9 and J usage is TRBJ2-2; 8 bases match TRBD2. Germline assignment: CDR1 SGDLS and CDR2 YYNGEE. The CDR3 spans 16 residues. With V trimmed by 2 bases and J by 3 bases, 6 bases remained unmatched. This chain's CDR3 is CASSVREGRDTGELFF. CDR3 nucleotides: TGTGCCAGCAGCGTCCGGGAGGGCCGTGACACCGGGGAGCTGTTTTTT.

The V gene is TRBV27, the J gene TRBJ2-7, with TRBD1 identical over 7 bases. V lost 6 bases, J lost 5 bases, and 10 bases stayed unmatched. Per germline, CDR1 MNHEY and CDR2 SMNVEV (reference sequence). The CDR3 runs to 14 residues. CDR3 protein: CASRYRGPSHEQYF. The CDR3 bases are TGTGCCAGCAGATACAGGGGCCCAAGCCACGAGCAGTACTTC.

V gene TRBV7-9 combines with J gene TRBJ2-7; TRBD1 matches at 10 bases. Germline V gene sequence: CDR1 SEHNR, CDR2 FQNEAQ (reference sequence). The CDR3 runs to 16 residues. Trimming took 5 bases from V and 0 from J; bases not matched to a gene: 7. CDR3 in amino acids: CASSAGQGINSYEQYF. The DNA for the CDR3 is TGTGCCAGCAGCGCGGGACAGGGGATAAACTCCTACGAGCAGTACTTC. The whole variable domain, remainder taken from reference TRBV7-9 and TRBJ2-7, is DTGVSQNPRHKITKRGQNVTFRCDPISEHNRLYWYRQTLGQGPEFLTYFQNEAQLEKSRLLSDRFSAERPKGSFSTLEIQRTEQGDSAMYLCASSAGQGINSYEQYFGPGTRLTVT.

V is TRBV9 and J is TRBJ2-6; D not certain. Trimming cost V 0 bases and J 1 base, with 2 bases left between them. Per the germline V gene, CDR1 is SGDLS and CDR2 is YYNGEE. CDR3 length: 14 amino acids. The CDR3 sequence: CASSVGSGANVLTF. The DNA of the CDR3 is TGTGCCAGCAGCGTAGGGTCTGGGGCCAACGTCCTGACTTTC.

The chain recombines TRBV7-9 with TRBJ2-7; the D is unclear. From germline, CDR1 is SEHNR and CDR2 FQNEAQ (reference sequence). Trimming shortened V by 3 bases and J by 5 bases, and 11 bases separated the two germline ends. CDR3 length: 13 residues. In DNA form, the CDR3 reads TGTGCCAGCAGCTTTGTAAGGGTGGACGAGCAGTACTTC. Protein: CASSFVRVDEQYF.

This clone has a handful of counts. The rearrangement joins TRBV30 to TRBJ1-2; D ambiguous. Germline lookup yields CDR1 GTSNPN and CDR2 SVGIG (reference sequence). V lost 0 bases, J lost 2 bases, and 7 bases lay in between. CDR3 length: 13 residues. The CDR3 nucleotides are TGTGCCTGGAGTGTCGCGCCCAACTATGGCTACACCTTC. This gives the protein CAWSVAPNYGYTF.

The chain combines TRBV2 with TRBJ1-2; 9 bases agree with TRBD1. V trimming: 6 bases; J trimming: 8 bases; junction bases outside the gene matches: 16. The CDR3 loop spans 16 amino acids. Germline-derived CDR1 and CDR2 are SNHLY and FYNNEI. The CDR3 region has the DNA TGTGCCAGCAGCCTCTTAAAGGGACAGGGTGTAGGCGGCTACACCTTC. As protein: CASSLLKGQGVGGYTF.

The chain is built from TRBV5-1 and TRBJ2-7, with 9 positions matching TRBD1. Trimming removed 3 bases from V and 7 bases from J; junction bases left unmatched: 5. The CDR3 covers 13 residues. CDR1 and CDR2 from the germline V gene are SGHRS and YFSETQ. CDR3 amino acids: CASSWGQGDEQYF. DNA of the CDR3: TGCGCCAGCAGCTGGGGACAGGGAGATGAGCAGTACTTC. Supplemented by reference TRBV5-1 and TRBJ2-7, the full variable domain reads KAGVTQTPRYLIKTRGQQVTLSCSPISGHRSVSWYQQTPGQGLQFLFEYFSETQRNKGNFPGRFSGRQFSNSRSEMNVSTLELGDSALYLCASSWGQGDEQYFGPGTRLTVT.

The V gene is TRBV9, the J gene TRBJ1-2; tentative D call: TRBD1 (5 bases). The V and J ends lost 3 bases and 4 bases respectively, with 19 bases between them. The CDR3 runs 16 residues. From germline, CDR1 is SGDLS and CDR2 YYNGEE. In DNA form, the CDR3 reads TGTGCCAGCAGCGCATGGGGCGCGAACCCGTCCTATGGCTACACCTTC. It encodes CASSAWGANPSYGYTF.

This rearrangement joins TRBV2 to TRBJ1-5, with D hard to call. This CDR3 contains 15 residues. Germline assignment: CDR1 SNHLY and CDR2 FYNNEI. V was clipped by 3 bases and J by 0 bases, with 9 bases between them. CDR3 nucleotides: TGTGCCAGCAGTGATCCCGCATATAGCAATCAGCCCCAGCATTTT. It yields the protein CASSDPAYSNQPQHF.

This clone came up a few times. CDR3 nucleotide sequence: TGTGCCGGCTCGCCAGGGTATAGCAATCAGCCCCAGCATTTT. Protein sequence: CAGSPGYSNQPQHF. The chain combines TRBV19 with TRBJ1-5; D might be TRBD1 (5 bases). The CDR3 spans 14 residues. Between the trimmed V and J ends, which lost 11 bases and 0 bases, there was a span of 14 bases. Germline CDR1 and CDR2: LNHDA and SQIVND (reference sequence).

This CDR3 reads CASTYTGELFF. Written as DNA, the CDR3 is TGTGCCAGCACCTACACCGGGGAGCTGTTTTTT. V gene TRBV6-5 combines with J gene TRBJ2-2, with unresolved D. Germline CDR1 and CDR2: MNHEY and SVGAGI. The length of the CDR3 is 11 residues. Trimming stripped 7 bases from V and 3 bases from J, with 3 bases between.

This chain uses TRBV29-1 with TRBJ2-7, with TRBD1 matching over 9 bases. J lost 3 bases, V lost 6 bases, and 3 bases had no gene match. The CDR3 has 12 residues. CDR1 SQVTM and CDR2 ANQGSEA come from the germline V gene. The CDR3 DNA reads as TGCAGCGTGGGGACAGGGCGCTACGAGCAGTACTTC. Translating it yields CSVGTGRYEQYF.